What follows are 4 T cell receptor beta chains derived from one specimen sequenced in a study of T cells in Graves' hyperthyroidism and ophthalmopathy. Amplified TCR beta CDR3 regions came from RNA transcripts. When the TCR CDR3 underwent first-round RT-PCR, the HTBI primer set was used. In TCRdb, the multiplex PCR reads were re-called with MiXCR into one record per CDR3 protein. Here the sample spans hundreds of thousands of distinct CDR3 sequences, roughly a sixth being singletons. The sequenced material came from blood. These receptors were collected from a woman in her 40s with Graves' ophthalmopathy.

This clonotype was seen ten or more times. J is TRBJ2-7 and V is TRBV30; a possible D gene is TRBD1 (6 bases). This CDR3 spans 13 amino acids. V lost 2 bases to trimming and J lost 2 bases, with 10 bases between them. Germline V gives CDR1 GTSNPN, CDR2 SVGIG (reference sequence). The CDR3 bases are TGTGCCTGGAGTCCCGGACAGACCTACGAGCAGTACTTC. Amino acid sequence: CAWSPGQTYEQYF.

At least ten counts were recorded for this clonotype. The chain combines TRBV7-2 with TRBJ2-5; 9 nucleotides agree with TRBD1. V was pared by 0 bases and J by 5 bases, with 1 base of the junction left unmatched. Germline V gives CDR1 SGHTA, CDR2 FQGNSA. CDR3 length: 14 residues. The CDR3, as DNA: TGTGCCAGCAGCTTAGCCGGACAGGGGGAGACCCAGTACTTC. Translating gives CASSLAGQGETQYF.

This clonotype was observed at least ten times. This chain links TRBV5-1 with TRBJ2-3; TRBD1 matches at 7 bases. From germline, CDR1 is SGHRS and CDR2 YFSETQ. With 10 bases clipped from V and 1 base from J, the junction kept 9 bases outside the gene matches. This CDR3 comprises 14 residues. CDR3 DNA sequence: TGCGCCTCTAGGCCCGGACAGGGCACAGATACGCAGTATTTT. It is translated as CASRPGQGTDTQYF.

This clonotype was counted at least ten times. This chain joins TRBV20-1 and TRBJ1-4; 8 bases are shared with TRBD1. The CDR3 is 14 amino acids. Germline values: CDR1 DFQATT, CDR2 SNEGSKA (reference sequence). The J segment lost 7 bases and the V segment lost 1 base, leaving 5 bases of the junction unmatched. The CDR3 is CSARGGQGGEKLFF. The CDR3 coding sequence is TGCAGTGCTAGAGGTGGACAGGGCGGTGAAAAACTGTTTTTT.